These 8 T cell receptor beta chains share one sample of origin, sequenced in a study of cytomegalovirus exposure and HLA in healthy donors. The PCR ran on 60 Vbeta and 13 Jbeta primers. TCRdb keeps only in-frame clones here, not all; method: immunoSEQ multiplex PCR. The sample records some 130,000 clones, approximately 73% being singletons. The sequenced sample consisted of PBMCs. Receptors were obtained from a middle-aged woman in good health and CMV-seronegative.

A word on this clone: At one end, the junction sequence differs from germline, possibly due to a read error. The chain couples TRBV7-3 to TRBJ2-5, with 12 bases that match TRBD1. CDR3 length equals 23 residues. The germline V gene encodes CDR1 SGHTA and CDR2 FQGTGA. In DNA, the CDR3 is TGTGCCAGCAGCTTAATCACCGAGGGACAGGGGGCAACTAGCGGGGACTCACAAGGGACCCAGTACTTC. This encodes CASSLITEGQGATSGDSQGTQYF.

In this sample, this clone turned up once. This CDR3 reads CASSLVDRGGEAFF. CDR3 nucleotides: TGTGCCAGCAGCTTAGTGGACAGGGGCGGAGAAGCTTTCTTT. The V and J genes are TRBV7-9 and TRBJ1-1; the match to TRBD1 covers 9 bases. CDR1 and CDR2 (germline): SEHNR, FQNEAQ (reference sequence). The ends lost 1 base at V and 8 bases at J; junction bases unmatched: 5. The CDR3 contains 14 residues.

J is TRBJ1-1 and V is TRBV7-8; 8 nucleotides agree with TRBD1. The CDR3 runs to 15 residues. Trimming removed 5 bases from V and 5 bases from J; junction bases left unmatched: 10. Germline V gene data show CDR1 as SGHVS and CDR2 as FQNEAQ. CDR3 sequence: CASSQDGDRTTEAFF. The CDR3 nucleotides read TGTGCCAGCAGCCAAGATGGGGACAGGACTACTGAAGCTTTCTTT.

The chain recombines TRBV7-2 with TRBJ2-5, with TRBD1 identical over 8 bases. This CDR3 has 14 amino acids. With V trimmed by 4 bases and J by 4 bases, 5 bases remained unmatched. Germline loops: CDR1 SGHTA, CDR2 FQGNSA. The CDR3 protein is CASSSGQGLETQYF. CDR3 coding DNA: TGTGCCAGCAGCTCCGGACAGGGTTTAGAGACCCAGTACTTC.

This clone was detected only a few times. The J gene is TRBJ2-5, the V gene TRBV29-1, with a possible D match to TRBD1 (7 bases). This CDR3 has 13 amino acids. Looked up from germline, CDR1 is SQVTM and CDR2 is ANQGSEA. V was shortened by 6 bases and J by 0 bases, with 11 bases between the two germline ends. CDR3 coding DNA: TGCAGCGTGACAGGGAGGTACCAAGAGACCCAGTACTTC. Encoded protein: CSVTGRYQETQYF.

This clone was seen only a few times. The chain has TRBV10-2 and TRBJ1-1; a weak D match, TRBD1 (5 bases). Germline V gene sequence: CDR1 WSHSY, CDR2 SAAADI. V shed 4 bases and J shed 1 base, with 10 bases lying between them. The CDR3 loop spans 14 amino acids. The DNA of the CDR3 is TGCGCCAGCAGTGTTAGGGGTGAGAACACTGAAGCTTTCTTT. Translated, it gives CASSVRGENTEAFF.

This clone was found once. The chain employs TRBV23-1 and TRBJ1-2; possible D gene TRBD1, 5 bases. TRBV23-1 is an ORF, with its function uncertain. The CDR3 sequence is 16 residues long. Between the trimmed V and J ends, which lost 0 bases and 1 base, there was a span of 12 bases. This chain's CDR3 is CASSQSGRQINYGYTF. The CDR3 DNA follows: TGCGCCAGCAGTCAATCAGGTCGACAGATTAACTATGGCTACACCTTC.

The chain uses TRBV5-6 and TRBJ2-7, with D possibly being TRBD2 (5 bases). The CDR3 is 13 amino acids. The germline gives CDR1 SGHDT, CDR2 YYEEEE. Trimming removed 0 bases from V and 7 bases from J, with 11 bases in between. The CDR3 DNA follows: TGTGCCAGCAGCTTGGACGGGGATGAAGAGCAGTACTTC. The encoded protein is CASSLDGDEEQYF. The whole variable domain, filled in from reference TRBV5-6 and TRBJ2-7, reads DAGVTQSPTHLIKTRGQQVTLRCSPKSGHDTVSWYQQALGQGPQFIFQYYEEEERQRGNFPDRFSGHQFPNYSSELNVNALLLGDSALYLCASSLDGDEEQYFGPGTRLTVT.